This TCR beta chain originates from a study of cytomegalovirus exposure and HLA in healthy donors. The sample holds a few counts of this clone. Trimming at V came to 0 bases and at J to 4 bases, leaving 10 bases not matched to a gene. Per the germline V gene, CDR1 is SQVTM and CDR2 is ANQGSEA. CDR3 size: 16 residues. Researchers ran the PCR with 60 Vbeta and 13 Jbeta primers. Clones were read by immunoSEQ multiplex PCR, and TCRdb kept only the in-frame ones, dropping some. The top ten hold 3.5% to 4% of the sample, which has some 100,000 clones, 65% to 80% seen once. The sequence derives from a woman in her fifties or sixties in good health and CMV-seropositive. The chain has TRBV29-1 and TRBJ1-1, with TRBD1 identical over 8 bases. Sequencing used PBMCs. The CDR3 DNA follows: TGCAGCGTTGAAGACCGCCGGACAGGGATCCGCACTGAAGCTTTCTTT. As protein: CSVEDRRTGIRTEAFF.